This T cell receptor beta chain was observed in a study of CD8 T cells in ankylosing spondylitis. The study's findings and limits: Reportedly, disease-linked clones are significantly enriched in ankylosing spondylitis patients' matched synovial fluid. In ankylosing spondylitis blood, a motif of roughly eight highly homologous TCR beta variants appeared characteristic. Earlier work had already found some motif variants in reactive arthritis synovial fluid and blood.

TCRdb passed the 5' RACE reads through MiXCR, listing each CDR3 protein once. The top ten hold about 3% of the sample, which has about 240,000 distinct CDR3 sequences, 10% seen once. Trimming took 4 bases from V and 0 from J, leaving 15 bases between them. The CDR3 sequence is 16 residues long. The germline CDR1 and CDR2 sequences are MNHEY and SMNVEV (reference sequence). This clonotype occurred many times. Its antigen is undetermined. The clonotype originates from a male donor with ankylosing spondylitis or in good health (not recorded which). The gene calls are TRBV27 and TRBJ2-5; D is ambiguous. The sample taken for sequencing was blood, either unsorted or a sorted T cell fraction (not recorded which). The CDR3 sequence is CASSSQLPPNQETQYF. The CDR3 coding sequence is TGTGCCAGCAGTTCCCAGCTTCCCCCGAACCAAGAGACCCAGTACTTC.